This T cell receptor beta chain was identified in a study of shared clonotypes between healthy human individuals. Overall study results and limits: A handful of donors held around 5% of naive CD4 clonotypes in common. The generation probabilities recorded for non-shared clonotypes fell below those of clonotypes shared by all four donors. The genetic and exposure-history diversity represented was limited by few donors.

This clone was counted a few times. Antigen specificity is unknown. The V gene's germline CDR1 is GTSNPN and CDR2 SVGIG (reference sequence). V was cut by 6 bases and J by 8 bases, with 19 bases left in between. The CDR3 is 13 residues long. The authors ran the assay at deep level. Method: immunoSEQ multiplex PCR; TCRdb's copy keeps in-frame clones and lacks some. The data contain approximately 2.3 million clones, more than 85% of them singletons. This receptor was obtained from a man aged 18-30 years in good health. Some clones in this sample may be carry-over from other donors' samples. The sequencing input was naive CD4+ T cells from PBMCs. Subset meaning: CD45RA+ positively selected. The rearrangement joins TRBV30 to TRBJ1-2; TRBD1 might be the D (5 bases). The CDR3 DNA is TGTGCCTGTCCTACCGGGGGGACGAGGGGCTACACCTTC. The encoded protein is CACPTGGTRGYTF. Supplemented by reference TRBV30 and TRBJ1-2, the full variable domain reads SQTIHQWPATLVQPVGSPLSLECTVEGTSNPNLYWYRQAAGRGLQLLFYSVGIGQISSEVPQNLSASRPQDRQFILSSKKLLLSDSGFYLCACPTGGTRGYTFGSGTRLTVV.